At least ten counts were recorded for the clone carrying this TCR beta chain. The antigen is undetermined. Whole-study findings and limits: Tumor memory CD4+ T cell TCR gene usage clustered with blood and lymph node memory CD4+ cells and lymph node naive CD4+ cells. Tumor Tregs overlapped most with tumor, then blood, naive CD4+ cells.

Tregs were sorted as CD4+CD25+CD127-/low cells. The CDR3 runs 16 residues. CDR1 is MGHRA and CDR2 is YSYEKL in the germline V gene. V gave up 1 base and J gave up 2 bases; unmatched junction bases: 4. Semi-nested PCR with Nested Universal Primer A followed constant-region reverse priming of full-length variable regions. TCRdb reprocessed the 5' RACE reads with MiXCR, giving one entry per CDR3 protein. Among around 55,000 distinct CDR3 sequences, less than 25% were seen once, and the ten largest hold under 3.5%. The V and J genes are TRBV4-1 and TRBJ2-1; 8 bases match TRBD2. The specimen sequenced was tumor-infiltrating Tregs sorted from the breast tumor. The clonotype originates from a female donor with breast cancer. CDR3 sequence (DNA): TGCGCCAGCAGCCAAGCCCCCGGGGGGGCCTACAATGAGCAGTTCTTC. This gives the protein CASSQAPGGAYNEQFF.